Presented here are 3 T cell receptor beta chains from one specimen sequenced in a study of T cells in Graves' hyperthyroidism and ophthalmopathy. Amplification targeted TCR beta CDR3 regions from RNA transcripts. In the first-round RT-PCR of the TCR CDR3, the HTBI primer set was used. TCRdb fed the multiplex PCR reads into MiXCR, producing one record per CDR3 protein. The sample lists about 400,000 distinct CDR3 sequences, roughly 25% occurring once. Sequenced: blood. Receptor source: a man aged 50 or older with Graves' hyperthyroidism.

A few counts support this clonotype. The chain couples TRBV4-2 to TRBJ2-1, with TRBD2 identical over 9 bases. This CDR3 has 19 residues. J lost 4 bases, V lost 2 bases, and 15 bases had no gene match. Looked up from germline, CDR1 is LGHNA and CDR2 is YNFKEQ. The CDR3 DNA sequence: TGTGCCAGCAGCCAATTCCTTCCGAGTCTAGCGGGAAGTTACAATGAGCAGTTCTTC. Protein: CASSQFLPSLAGSYNEQFF.

Of note for this clonotype: This may stem from a read error, because a much larger clone lies one nucleotide away. The rearrangement joins TRBV7-3 to TRBJ2-3; TRBD2 aligns across 7 bases. The CDR3 totals 15 residues. Unmatched junction bases numbered 9, after V lost 5 bases and J lost 4 bases. Looked up from germline, CDR1 is SGHTA and CDR2 is FQGTGA. Here the CDR3 reads CASSATSASADTQYF. The CDR3 region has the DNA TGTGCCAGCAGCGCCACTAGCGCCAGCGCAGATACGCAGTATTTT. Looking up the rest from reference TRBV7-3 and TRBJ2-3 gives the full variable domain: GAGVSQTPSNKVTEKGKYVELRCDPISGHTALYWYRQSLGQGPEFLIYFQGTGAADDSGLPNDRFFAVRPEGSVSTLKIQRTERGDSAVYLCASSATSASADTQYFGPGTRLTVL.

V is TRBV29-1 and J is TRBJ2-7; TRBD1 agrees at 8 bases. The trim removed 4 bases at V and 3 bases at J, leaving 8 bases unmatched. Germline V CDR1 and CDR2: SQVTM, ANQGSEA. The CDR3 runs to 14 residues. CDR3 DNA sequence: TGCAGCGTTGCTCAGGGGGCGGGGATCTACGAGCAGTACTTC. Amino acids: CSVAQGAGIYEQYF.